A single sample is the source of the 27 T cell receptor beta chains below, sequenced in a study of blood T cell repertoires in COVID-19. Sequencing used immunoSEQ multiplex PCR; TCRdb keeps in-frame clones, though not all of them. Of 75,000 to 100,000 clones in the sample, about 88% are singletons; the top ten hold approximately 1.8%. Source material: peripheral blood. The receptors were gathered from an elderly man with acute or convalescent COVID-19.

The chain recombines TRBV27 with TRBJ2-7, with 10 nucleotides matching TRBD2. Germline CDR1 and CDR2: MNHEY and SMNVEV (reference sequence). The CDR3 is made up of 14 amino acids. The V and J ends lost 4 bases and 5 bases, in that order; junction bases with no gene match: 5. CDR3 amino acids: CASSYFGLADEQYF. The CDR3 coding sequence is TGTGCCAGCAGTTACTTTGGACTAGCGGACGAGCAGTACTTC.

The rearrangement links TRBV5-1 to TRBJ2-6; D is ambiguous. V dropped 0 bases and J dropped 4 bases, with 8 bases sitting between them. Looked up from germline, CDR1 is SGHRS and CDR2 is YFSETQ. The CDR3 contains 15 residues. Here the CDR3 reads CASSLGPTGANVLTF. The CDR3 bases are TGCGCCAGCAGCTTGGGGCCCACCGGGGCCAACGTCCTGACTTTC. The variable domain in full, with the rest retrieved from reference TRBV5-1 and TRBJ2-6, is KAGVTQTPRYLIKTRGQQVTLSCSPISGHRSVSWYQQTPGQGLQFLFEYFSETQRNKGNFPGRFSGRQFSNSRSEMNVSTLELGDSALYLCASSLGPTGANVLTFGAGSRLTVL.

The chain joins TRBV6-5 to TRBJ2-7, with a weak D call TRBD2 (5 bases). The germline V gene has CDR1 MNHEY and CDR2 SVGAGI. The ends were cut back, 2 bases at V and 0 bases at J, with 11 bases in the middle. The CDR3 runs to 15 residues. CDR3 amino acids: CASSYEGVSSYEQYF. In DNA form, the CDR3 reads TGTGCCAGCAGTTACGAGGGAGTGAGCTCCTACGAGCAGTACTTC.

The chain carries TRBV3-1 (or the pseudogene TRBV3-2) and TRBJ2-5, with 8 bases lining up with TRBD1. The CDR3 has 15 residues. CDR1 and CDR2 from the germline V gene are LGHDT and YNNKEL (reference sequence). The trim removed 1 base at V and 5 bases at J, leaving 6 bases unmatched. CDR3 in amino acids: CASSQGQGAWETQYF. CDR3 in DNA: TGTGCCAGCAGCCAAGGCCAGGGGGCATGGGAGACCCAGTACTTC.

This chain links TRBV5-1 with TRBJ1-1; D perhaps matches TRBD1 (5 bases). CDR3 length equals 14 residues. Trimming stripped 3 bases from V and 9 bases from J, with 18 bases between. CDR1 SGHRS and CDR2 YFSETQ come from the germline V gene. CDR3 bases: TGCGCCAGCAGCTCGGGTGGGGGGGACCCCCAAGCTTTCTTT. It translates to CASSSGGGDPQAFF.

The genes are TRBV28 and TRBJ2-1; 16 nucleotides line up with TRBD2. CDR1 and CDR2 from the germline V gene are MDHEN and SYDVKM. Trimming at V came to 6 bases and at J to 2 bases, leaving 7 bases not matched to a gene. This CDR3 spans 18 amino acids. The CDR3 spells CASSPGLAGGYAYNEQFF. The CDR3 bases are TGTGCCAGCAGCCCGGGACTAGCGGGAGGGTACGCCTACAATGAGCAGTTCTTC.

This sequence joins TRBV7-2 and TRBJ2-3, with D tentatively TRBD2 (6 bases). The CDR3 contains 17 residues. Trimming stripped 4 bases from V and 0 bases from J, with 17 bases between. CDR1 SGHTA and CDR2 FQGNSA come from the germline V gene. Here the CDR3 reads CASSSPPGGSSTDTQYF. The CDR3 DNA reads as TGTGCCAGCAGCTCGCCCCCCGGAGGGTCTAGCACAGATACGCAGTATTTT.

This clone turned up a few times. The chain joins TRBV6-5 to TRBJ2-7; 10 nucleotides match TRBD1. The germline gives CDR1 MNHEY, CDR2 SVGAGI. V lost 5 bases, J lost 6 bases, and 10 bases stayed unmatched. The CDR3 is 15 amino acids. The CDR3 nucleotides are TGTGCCAGCAGTCCAGCCCGGGACAGGGGTGTCGAGCAGTACTTC. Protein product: CASSPARDRGVEQYF.

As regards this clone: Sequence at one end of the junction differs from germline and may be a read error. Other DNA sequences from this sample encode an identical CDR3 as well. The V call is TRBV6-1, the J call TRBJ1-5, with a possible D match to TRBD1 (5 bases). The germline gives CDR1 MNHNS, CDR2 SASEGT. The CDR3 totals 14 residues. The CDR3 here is CASSEIGAGQPQHF. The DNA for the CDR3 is TGCGCCAGCAGTGAAATTGGGGCAGGTCAGCCCCAGCATTTT.

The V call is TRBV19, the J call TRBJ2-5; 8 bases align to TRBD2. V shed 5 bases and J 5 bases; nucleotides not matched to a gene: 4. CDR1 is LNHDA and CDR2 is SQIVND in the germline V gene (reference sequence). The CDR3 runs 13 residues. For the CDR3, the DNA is TGTGCCAGTAGTGTTCGACTAGCGGAGACCCAGTACTTC. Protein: CASSVRLAETQYF.

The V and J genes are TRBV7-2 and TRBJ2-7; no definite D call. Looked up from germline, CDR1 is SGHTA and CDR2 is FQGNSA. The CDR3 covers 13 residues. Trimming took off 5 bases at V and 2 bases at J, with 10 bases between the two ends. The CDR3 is CASSPPLAYEQYF. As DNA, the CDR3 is TGTGCCAGCAGCCCCCCCCTCGCCTACGAGCAGTACTTC.

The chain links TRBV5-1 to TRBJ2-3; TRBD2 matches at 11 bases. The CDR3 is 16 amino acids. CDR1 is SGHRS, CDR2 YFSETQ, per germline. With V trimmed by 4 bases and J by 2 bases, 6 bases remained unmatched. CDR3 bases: TGCGCCAGCAGCCAGACTAGCGGGGTTAACACAGATACGCAGTATTTT. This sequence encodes CASSQTSGVNTDTQYF.

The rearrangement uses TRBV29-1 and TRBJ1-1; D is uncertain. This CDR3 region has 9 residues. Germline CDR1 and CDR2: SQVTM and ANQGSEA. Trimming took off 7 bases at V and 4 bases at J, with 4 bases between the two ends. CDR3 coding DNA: TGCAGCGCCGGCACTGAAGCTTTCTTT. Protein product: CSAGTEAFF.

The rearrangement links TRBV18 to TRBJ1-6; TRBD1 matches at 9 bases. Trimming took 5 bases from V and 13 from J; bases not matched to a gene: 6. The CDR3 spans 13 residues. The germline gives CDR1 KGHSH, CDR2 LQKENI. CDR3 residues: CASSRDREAPLHF. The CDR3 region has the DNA TGTGCCAGCTCAAGGGACAGGGAGGCGCCCCTCCACTTT.

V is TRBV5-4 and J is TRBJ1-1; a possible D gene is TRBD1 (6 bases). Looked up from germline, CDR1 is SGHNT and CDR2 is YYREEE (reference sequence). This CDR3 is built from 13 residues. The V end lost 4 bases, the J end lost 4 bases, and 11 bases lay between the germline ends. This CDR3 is CASSTGSFTEAFF. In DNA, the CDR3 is TGTGCCAGCAGCACAGGGTCGTTCACTGAAGCTTTCTTT.

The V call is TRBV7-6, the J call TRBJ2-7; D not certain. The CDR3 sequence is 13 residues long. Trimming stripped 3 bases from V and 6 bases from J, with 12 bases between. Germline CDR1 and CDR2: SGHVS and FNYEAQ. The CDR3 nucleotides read TGTGCCAGCAGCTTGGCGAGCGTGGCCGAGCAGTACTTC. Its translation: CASSLASVAEQYF.

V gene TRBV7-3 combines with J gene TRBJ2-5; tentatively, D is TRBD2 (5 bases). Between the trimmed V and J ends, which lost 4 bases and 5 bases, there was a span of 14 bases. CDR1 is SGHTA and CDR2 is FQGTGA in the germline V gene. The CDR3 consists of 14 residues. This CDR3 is CASSYTSPLETQYF. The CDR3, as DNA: TGTGCCAGCAGCTACACTAGTCCTTTGGAGACCCAGTACTTC. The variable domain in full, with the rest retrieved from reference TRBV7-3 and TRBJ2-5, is GAGVSQTPSNKVTEKGKYVELRCDPISGHTALYWYRQSLGQGPEFLIYFQGTGAADDSGLPNDRFFAVRPEGSVSTLKIQRTERGDSAVYLCASSYTSPLETQYFGPGTRLLVL.

CDR3 in amino acids: CASSTGTSYGYTF. In DNA form, the CDR3 reads TGTGCCAGTAGCACCGGGACAAGCTATGGCTACACCTTC. The chain uses TRBV19 and TRBJ1-2, with D tentatively TRBD1 (6 bases). The germline gives CDR1 LNHDA, CDR2 SQIVND (reference sequence). V was shortened by 6 bases and J by 4 bases, with 12 bases between the two germline ends. This CDR3 contains 13 residues.

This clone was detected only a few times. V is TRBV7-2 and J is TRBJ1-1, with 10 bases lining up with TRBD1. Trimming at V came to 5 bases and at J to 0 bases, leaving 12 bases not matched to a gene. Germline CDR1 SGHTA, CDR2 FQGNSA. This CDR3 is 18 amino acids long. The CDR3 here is CASSARSGTGALNTEAFF. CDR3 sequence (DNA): TGTGCCAGCAGCGCCCGGTCCGGGACAGGGGCTTTGAACACTGAAGCTTTCTTT.

The CDR3 spells CASSLSQGVEKLFF. DNA for the CDR3: TGTGCCAGCAGCTTATCACAGGGGGTTGAAAAACTGTTTTTT. The V and J genes are TRBV7-9 and TRBJ1-4; 8 bases agree with TRBD1. CDR1 and CDR2 (germline): SEHNR, FQNEAQ (reference sequence). This CDR3 contains 14 residues. V shed 2 bases and J 7 bases; nucleotides not matched to a gene: 3.

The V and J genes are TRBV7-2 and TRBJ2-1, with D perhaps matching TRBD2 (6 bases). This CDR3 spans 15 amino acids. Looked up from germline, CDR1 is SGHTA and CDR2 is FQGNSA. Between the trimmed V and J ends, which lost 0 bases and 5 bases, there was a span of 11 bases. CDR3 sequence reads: CASSLAGGINNEQFF. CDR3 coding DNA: TGTGCCAGCAGCTTAGCCGGCGGGATCAACAATGAGCAGTTCTTC. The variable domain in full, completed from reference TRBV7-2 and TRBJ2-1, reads GAGVSQSPSNKVTEKGKDVELRCDPISGHTALYWYRQSLGQGLEFLIYFQGNSAPDKSGLPSDRFSAERTGGSVSTLTIQRTQQEDSAVYLCASSLAGGINNEQFFGPGTRLTVL.

This CDR3 is CASSSSGTGVETQYF. CDR3 in DNA: TGTGCCAGCAGTTCATCCGGGACAGGGGTCGAGACCCAGTACTTC. The V call is TRBV27, the J call TRBJ2-5, with TRBD1 matching over 10 bases. Germline V gene data show CDR1 as MNHEY and CDR2 as SMNVEV (reference sequence). The CDR3 is made up of 15 amino acids. The junction had 7 bases not matched to a gene; V was cut back by 4 bases and J by 5 bases.

The CDR3 DNA sequence: TGCGCCAGCAGGCAGGGATTTGGCGCTGAAGCTTTCTTT. Translating it yields CASRQGFGAEAFF. The chain carries TRBV5-1 and TRBJ1-1; tentatively, D is TRBD1 (5 bases). In germline, CDR1 is SGHRS, CDR2 YFSETQ. The CDR3 has 13 residues. V lost 5 bases to trimming and J lost 6 bases, with 14 bases between them.

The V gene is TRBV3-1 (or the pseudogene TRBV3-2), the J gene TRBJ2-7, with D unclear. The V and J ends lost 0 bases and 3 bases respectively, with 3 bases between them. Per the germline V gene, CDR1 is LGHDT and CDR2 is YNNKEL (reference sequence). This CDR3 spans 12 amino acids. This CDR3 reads CASSQDFYEQYF. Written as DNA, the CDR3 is TGTGCCAGCAGCCAAGACTTCTACGAGCAGTACTTC.

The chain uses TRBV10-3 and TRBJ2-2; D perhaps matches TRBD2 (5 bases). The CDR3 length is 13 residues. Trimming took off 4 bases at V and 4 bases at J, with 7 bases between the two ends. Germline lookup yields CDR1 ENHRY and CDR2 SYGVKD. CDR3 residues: CAISGEGTGELFF. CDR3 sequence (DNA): TGTGCCATCAGTGGTGAGGGCACCGGGGAGCTGTTTTTT.

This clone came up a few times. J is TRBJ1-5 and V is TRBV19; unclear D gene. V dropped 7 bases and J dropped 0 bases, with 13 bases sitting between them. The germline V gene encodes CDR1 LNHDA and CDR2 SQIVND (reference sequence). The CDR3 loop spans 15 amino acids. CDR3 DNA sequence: TGTGCCAGTATGGAGGGCCTTCATAGCAATCAGCCCCAGCATTTT. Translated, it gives CASMEGLHSNQPQHF.

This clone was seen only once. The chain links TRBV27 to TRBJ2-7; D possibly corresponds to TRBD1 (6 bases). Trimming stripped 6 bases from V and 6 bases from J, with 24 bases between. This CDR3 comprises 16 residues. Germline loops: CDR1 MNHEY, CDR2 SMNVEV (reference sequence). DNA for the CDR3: TGTGCCAGCAGCGTAGTACAGGGCTTGGGCTACGTCGAGCAGTACTTC. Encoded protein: CASSVVQGLGYVEQYF.